This T cell receptor (beta chain) came from a study of CD8+ T cells in alopecia areata. As for the study in general: Treated patients were given 5 to 10 mg oral tofacitinib twice daily. Findings and caveats of the study: TCR sharing across patients was less clear than in mice, possibly HLA-related.

Extracted from the samples, RNA was reverse transcribed into cDNA to serve as the sequencing template. Sequencing used immunoSEQ multiplex PCR; TCRdb keeps in-frame clones, though not all of them. The repertoire includes roughly 140,000 clones, approximately 51% of them detected once, and around 1% sits in the top ten. The ends lost 5 bases at V and 3 bases at J; junction bases unmatched: 9. Germline V CDR1 and CDR2: LNHNV, YYDKDF (reference sequence). This CDR3 contains 15 residues. Turning to this clone: Its antigen is unknown.

The sample here was CD4+ T cells sorted from blood, taken at week 0. V usage is TRBV15 and J usage is TRBJ1-2, with 7 positions matching TRBD1. The sequence was obtained from a human donor with alopecia areata. The CDR3, as DNA: TGTGCCACCAGCCCCCTCAGGCAGGGGGACTATGGCTACACCTTC. The encoded protein is CATSPLRQGDYGYTF.